This T cell receptor (beta chain) was observed in a study of glioma-infiltrating T cells. Overall study results and limits: Non-neoplastic patients had below-expected tissue-blood divergence, while all gliomas exceeded expectation.

Germline assignment: CDR1 DFQATT and CDR2 SNEGSKA (reference sequence). The CDR3 length is 17 residues. V gave up 0 bases and J gave up 4 bases; unmatched junction bases: 13. This clonotype was seen repeatedly, ten times or more. As yet, its antigen is unknown. TCR alpha and beta CDR3 regions were amplified from RNA using iRepertoire nested multiplex PCR. Tissue mRNA or PBMC total RNA, roughly 90-400 ng, went into one-step reverse transcription and amplification. TCRdb itself ran the multiplex PCR reads through MiXCR, one entry per CDR3 protein. This repertoire shows tens of thousands of distinct CDR3 sequences, approximately 42% found once; its top ten account for about two fifths.

Input material: glioma tissue, nonneoplastic brain tissue, or PBMCs (not recorded which). V usage is TRBV20-1 and J usage is TRBJ2-3; TRBD2 aligns across 7 bases. The sequence was collected from a human donor with low-grade glioma or glioblastoma, undergoing nonglioma brain surgery, or in good health (not recorded which). The CDR3 nucleotides are TGCAGTGCTAGAGATGATGTGGGGAGGGCCGGAGCAGATACGCAGTATTTT. Protein: CSARDDVGRAGADTQYF.